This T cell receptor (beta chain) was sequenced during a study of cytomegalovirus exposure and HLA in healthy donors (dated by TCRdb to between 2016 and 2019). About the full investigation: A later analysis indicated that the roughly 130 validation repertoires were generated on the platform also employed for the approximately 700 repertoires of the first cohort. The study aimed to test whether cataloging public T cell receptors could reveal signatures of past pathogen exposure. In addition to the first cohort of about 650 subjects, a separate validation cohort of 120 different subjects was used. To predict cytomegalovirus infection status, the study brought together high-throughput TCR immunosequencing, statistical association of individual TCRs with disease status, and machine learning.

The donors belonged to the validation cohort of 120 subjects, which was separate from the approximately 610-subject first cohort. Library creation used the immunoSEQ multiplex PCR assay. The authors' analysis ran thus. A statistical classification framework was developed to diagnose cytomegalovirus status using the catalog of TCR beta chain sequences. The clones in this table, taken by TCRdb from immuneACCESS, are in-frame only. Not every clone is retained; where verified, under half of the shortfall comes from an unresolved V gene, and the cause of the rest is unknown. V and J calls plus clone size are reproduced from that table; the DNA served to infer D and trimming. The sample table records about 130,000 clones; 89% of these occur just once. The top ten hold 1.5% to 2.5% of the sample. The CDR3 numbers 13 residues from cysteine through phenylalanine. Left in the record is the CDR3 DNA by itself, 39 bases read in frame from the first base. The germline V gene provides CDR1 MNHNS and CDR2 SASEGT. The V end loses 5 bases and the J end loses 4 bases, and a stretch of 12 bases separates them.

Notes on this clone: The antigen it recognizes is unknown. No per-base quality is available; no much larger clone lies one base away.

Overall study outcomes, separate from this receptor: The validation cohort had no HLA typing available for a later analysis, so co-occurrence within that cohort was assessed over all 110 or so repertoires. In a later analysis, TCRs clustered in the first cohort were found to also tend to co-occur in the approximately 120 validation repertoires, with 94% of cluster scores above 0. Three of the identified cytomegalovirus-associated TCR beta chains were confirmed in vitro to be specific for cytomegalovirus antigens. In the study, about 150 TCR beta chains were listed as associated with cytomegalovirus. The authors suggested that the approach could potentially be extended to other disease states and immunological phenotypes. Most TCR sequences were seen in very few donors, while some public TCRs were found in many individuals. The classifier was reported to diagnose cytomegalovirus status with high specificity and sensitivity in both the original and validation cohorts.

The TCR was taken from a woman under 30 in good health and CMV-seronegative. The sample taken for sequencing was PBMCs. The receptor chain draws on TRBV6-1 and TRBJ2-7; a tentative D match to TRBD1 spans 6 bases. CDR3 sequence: CASSRYRVYEQYF. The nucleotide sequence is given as TGTGCCAGCAGTCGATACAGGGTATACGAGCAGTACTTC.